What follows describes a single T cell receptor beta chain. What it binds is unknown. Looked up from germline, CDR1 is SGDLS and CDR2 is YYNGEE. V was cut by 4 bases and J by 4 bases, with 14 bases left in between. CDR3 length: 14 amino acids. All the patients suffered relapse after autologous stem cell transplantation, and brentuximab vedotin exposure differed. This sample was taken from a study of PD-1 blockade in classical Hodgkin lymphoma. The data were produced by immunoSEQ multiplex PCR, yet TCRdb's version contains in-frame clones alone and is incomplete. In the table there are approximately 24,000 clones, 82% of which are singletons. Study results and caveats: Patients excluded were those beginning nivolumab under 1 year after ASCT.

This TCR came from a human donor with classical Hodgkin lymphoma. The chain uses TRBV9 and TRBJ2-5; D is perhaps TRBD1 (6 bases). The sample consisted of peripheral blood mononuclear cells (PBMCs), taken before the second cycle of nivolumab. The CDR3 sequence: CASSLGSGVETQYF. In DNA form, the CDR3 reads TGTGCCAGCAGCCTAGGGTCAGGGGTAGAGACCCAGTACTTC.